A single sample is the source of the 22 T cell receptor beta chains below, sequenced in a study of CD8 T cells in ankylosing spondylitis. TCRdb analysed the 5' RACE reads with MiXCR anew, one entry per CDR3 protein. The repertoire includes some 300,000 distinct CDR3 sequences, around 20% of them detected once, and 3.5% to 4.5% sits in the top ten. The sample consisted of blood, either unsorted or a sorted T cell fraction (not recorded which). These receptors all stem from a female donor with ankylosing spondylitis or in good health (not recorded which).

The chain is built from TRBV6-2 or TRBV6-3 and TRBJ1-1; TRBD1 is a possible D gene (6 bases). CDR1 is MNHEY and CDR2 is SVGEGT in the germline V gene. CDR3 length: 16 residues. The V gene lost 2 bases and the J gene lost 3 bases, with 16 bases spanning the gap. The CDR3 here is CASSYPSDRWDTEAFF. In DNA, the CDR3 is TGTGCCAGCAGTTACCCGAGCGACAGGTGGGACACTGAAGCTTTCTTT.

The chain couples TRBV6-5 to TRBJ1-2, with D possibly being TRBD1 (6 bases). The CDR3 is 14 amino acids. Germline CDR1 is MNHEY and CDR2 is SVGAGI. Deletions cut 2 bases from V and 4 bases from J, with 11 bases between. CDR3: CASSYRDTAYGYTF. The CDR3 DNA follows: TGTGCCAGCAGTTACCGGGACACGGCCTATGGCTACACCTTC.

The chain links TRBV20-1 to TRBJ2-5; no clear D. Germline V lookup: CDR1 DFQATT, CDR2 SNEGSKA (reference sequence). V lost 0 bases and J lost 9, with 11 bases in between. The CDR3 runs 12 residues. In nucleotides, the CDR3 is TGCAGTGCTAGAGATCAGGTCGGGCCCCAGTACTTC. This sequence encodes CSARDQVGPQYF.

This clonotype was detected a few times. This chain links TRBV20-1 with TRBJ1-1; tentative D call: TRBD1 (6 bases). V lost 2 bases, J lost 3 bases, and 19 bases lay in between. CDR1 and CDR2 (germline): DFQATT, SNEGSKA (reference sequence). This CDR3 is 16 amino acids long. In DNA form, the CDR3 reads TGCAGTGCTAGATCCCCAACCGGGACACCCTACACTGAAGCTTTCTTT. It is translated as CSARSPTGTPYTEAFF.

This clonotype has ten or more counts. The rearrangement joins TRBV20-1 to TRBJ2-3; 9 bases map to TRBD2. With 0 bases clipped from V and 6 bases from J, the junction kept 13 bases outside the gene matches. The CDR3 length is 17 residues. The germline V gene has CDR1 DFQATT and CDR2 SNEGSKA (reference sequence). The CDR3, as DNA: TGCAGTGCTAGAGATCCCTTAGCGGGAGCAACGGGGGATACGCAGTATTTT. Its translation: CSARDPLAGATGDTQYF.

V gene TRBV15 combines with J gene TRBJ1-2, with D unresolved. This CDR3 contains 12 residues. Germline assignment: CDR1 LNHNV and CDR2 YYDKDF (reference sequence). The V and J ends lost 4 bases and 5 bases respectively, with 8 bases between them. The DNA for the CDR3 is TGTGCCACCAGCACAGACCGATATGGCTACACCTTC. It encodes CATSTDRYGYTF. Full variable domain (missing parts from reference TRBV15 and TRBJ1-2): DAMVIQNPRYQVTQFGKPVTLSCSQTLNHNVMYWYQQKSSQAPKLLFHYYDKDFNNEADTPDNFQSRRPNTSFCFLDIRSPGLGDTAMYLCATSTDRYGYTFGSGTRLTVV.

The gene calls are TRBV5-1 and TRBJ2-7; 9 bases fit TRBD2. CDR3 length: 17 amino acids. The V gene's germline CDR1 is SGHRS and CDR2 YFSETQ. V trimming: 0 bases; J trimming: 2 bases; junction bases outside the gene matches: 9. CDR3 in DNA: TGCGCCAGCAGCTTGGTTAGCGGGAGAGGTGGGCCCTACGAGCAGTACTTC. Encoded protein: CASSLVSGRGGPYEQYF.

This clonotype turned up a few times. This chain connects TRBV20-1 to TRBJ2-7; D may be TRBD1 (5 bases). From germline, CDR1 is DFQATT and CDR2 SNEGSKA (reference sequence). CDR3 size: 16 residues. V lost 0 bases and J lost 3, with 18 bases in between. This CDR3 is CSARDRGAEELYEQYF. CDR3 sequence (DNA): TGCAGTGCTAGAGATCGTGGGGCGGAAGAACTCTACGAGCAGTACTTC.

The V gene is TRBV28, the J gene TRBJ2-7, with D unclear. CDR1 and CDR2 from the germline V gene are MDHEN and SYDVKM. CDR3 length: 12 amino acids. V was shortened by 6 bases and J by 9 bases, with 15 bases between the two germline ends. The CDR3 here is CASSRTGLRQYF. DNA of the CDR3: TGTGCCAGCAGCCGCACGGGCCTCCGGCAGTACTTC.

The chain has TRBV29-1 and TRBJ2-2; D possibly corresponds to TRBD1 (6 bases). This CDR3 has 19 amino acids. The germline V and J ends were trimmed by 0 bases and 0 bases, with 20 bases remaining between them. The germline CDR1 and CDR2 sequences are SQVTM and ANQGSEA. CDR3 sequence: CSVEDRVGAGRANTGELFF. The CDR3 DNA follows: TGCAGCGTTGAAGATCGGGTGGGGGCGGGCCGCGCGAACACCGGGGAGCTGTTTTTT.

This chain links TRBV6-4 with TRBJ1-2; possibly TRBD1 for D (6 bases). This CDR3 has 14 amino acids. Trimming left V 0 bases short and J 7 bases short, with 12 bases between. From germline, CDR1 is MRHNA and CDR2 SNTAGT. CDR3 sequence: CASSDSYRAGGYTF. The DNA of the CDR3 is TGTGCCAGCAGTGACTCCTACAGGGCCGGTGGCTACACCTTC.

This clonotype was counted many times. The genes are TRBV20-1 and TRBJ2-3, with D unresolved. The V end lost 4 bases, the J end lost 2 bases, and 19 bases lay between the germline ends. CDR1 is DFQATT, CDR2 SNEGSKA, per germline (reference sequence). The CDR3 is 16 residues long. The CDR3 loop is CSAKPPLIGHTDTQYF. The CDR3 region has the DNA TGCAGTGCTAAACCCCCCTTAATCGGTCACACAGATACGCAGTATTTT.

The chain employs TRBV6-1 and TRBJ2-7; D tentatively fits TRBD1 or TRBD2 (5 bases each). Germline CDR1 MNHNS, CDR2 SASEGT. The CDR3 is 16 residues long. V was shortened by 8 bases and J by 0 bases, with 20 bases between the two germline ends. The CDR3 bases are TGTGCCAGCCGTCCTTGGCAGGGAGTAGGCTCCTACGAGCAGTACTTC. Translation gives CASRPWQGVGSYEQYF.

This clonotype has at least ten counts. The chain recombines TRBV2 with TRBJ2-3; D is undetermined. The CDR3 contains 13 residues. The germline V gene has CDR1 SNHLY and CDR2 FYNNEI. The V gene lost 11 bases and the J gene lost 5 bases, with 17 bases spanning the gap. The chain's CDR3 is CAGRLGVGDTQYF. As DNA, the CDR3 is TGTGCCGGAAGACTCGGAGTTGGAGATACGCAGTATTTT.

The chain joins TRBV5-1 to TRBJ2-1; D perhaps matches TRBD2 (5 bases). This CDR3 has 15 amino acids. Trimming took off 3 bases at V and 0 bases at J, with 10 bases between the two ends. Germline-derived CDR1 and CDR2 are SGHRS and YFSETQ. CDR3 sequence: CASSSQRNSYNEQFF. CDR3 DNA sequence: TGCGCCAGCAGCTCACAGCGGAACTCCTACAATGAGCAGTTCTTC.

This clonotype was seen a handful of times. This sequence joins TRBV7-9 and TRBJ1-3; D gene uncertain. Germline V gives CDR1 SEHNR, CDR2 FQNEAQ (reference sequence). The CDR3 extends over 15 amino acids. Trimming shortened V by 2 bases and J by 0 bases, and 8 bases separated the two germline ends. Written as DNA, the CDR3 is TGTGCCAGCAGCTTAAGCAGGCTCTCTGGAAACACCATATATTTT. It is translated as CASSLSRLSGNTIYF.

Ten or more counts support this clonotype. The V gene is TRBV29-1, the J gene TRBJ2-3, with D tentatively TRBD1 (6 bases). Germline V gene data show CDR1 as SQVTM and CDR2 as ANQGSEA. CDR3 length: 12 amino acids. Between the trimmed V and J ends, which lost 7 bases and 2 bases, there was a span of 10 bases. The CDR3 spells CSGGHFTDTQYF. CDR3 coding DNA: TGCAGCGGGGGACATTTCACAGATACGCAGTATTTT.

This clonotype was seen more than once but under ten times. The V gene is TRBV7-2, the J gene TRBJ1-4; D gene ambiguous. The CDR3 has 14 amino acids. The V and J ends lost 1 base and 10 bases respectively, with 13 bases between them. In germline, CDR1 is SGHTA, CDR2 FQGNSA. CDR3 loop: CASSLDGGGGKLFF. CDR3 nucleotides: TGTGCCAGCAGCTTAGACGGCGGCGGCGGAAAACTGTTTTTT.

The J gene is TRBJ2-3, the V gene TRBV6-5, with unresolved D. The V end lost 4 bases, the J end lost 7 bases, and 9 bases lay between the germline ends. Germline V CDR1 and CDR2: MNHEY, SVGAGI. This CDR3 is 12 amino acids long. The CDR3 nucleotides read TGTGCCAGCAGTTCAACATATTATACGCAGTATTTT. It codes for CASSSTYYTQYF.

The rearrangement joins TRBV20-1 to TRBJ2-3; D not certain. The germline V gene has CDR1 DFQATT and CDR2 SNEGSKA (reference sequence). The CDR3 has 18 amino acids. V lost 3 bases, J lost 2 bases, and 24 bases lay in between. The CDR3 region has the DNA TGCAGTGCTAGCTCACGGACGGGCAGGAGAACATACACAGATACGCAGTATTTT. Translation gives CSASSRTGRRTYTDTQYF.

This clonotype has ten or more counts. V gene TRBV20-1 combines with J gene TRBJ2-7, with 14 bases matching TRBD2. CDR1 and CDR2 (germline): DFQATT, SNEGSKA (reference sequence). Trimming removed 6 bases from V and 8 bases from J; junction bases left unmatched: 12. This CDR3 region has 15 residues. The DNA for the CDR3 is TGCAGTGCCCTTCCCCCCGGGACTAGCGGGAGTAAGCAGTACTTC. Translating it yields CSALPPGTSGSKQYF.

The CDR3 loop reads CASSQDFLAKNIQYF. The CDR3 DNA reads TGTGCCAGCAGCCAGGACTTCCTAGCCAAAAACATTCAGTACTTC. The rearrangement links TRBV3-1 to TRBJ2-4, with D possibly TRBD2 on 5 matching bases. The V end lost 3 bases, the J end lost 0 bases, and 9 bases lay between the germline ends. The germline gives CDR1 LGHDT, CDR2 YNNKEL (reference sequence). The CDR3 has 15 residues.